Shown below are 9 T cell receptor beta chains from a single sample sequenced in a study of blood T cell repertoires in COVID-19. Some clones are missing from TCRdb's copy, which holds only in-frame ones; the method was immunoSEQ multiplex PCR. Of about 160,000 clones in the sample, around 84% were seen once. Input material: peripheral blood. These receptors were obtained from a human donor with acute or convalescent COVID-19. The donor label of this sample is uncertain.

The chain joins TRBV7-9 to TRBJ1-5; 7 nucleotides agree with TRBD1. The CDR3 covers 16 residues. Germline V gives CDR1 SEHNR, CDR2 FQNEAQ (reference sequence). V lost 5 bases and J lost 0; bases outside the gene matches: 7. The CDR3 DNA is TGTGCCAGCAGCCTTGGGACAGCTTATAGCAATCAGCCCCAGCATTTT. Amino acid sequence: CASSLGTAYSNQPQHF.

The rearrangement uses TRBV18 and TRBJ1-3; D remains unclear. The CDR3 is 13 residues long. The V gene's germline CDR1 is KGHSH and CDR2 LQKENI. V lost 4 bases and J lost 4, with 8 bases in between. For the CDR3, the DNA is TGTGCCAGCTCACAGGGAGCCGGAAACACCATATATTTT. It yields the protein CASSQGAGNTIYF.

The CDR3 region has the DNA TGTGCCAGTAGGACACCAAGACAGGGAGATAATTCACCCCTCCACTTT. Translated, it gives CASRTPRQGDNSPLHF. V and J are TRBV19 and TRBJ1-6; TRBD1 agrees at 7 bases. The length of the CDR3 is 16 residues. Germline CDR1 is LNHDA and CDR2 is SQIVND (reference sequence). The V gene end was trimmed by 6 bases and the J gene end by 5 bases; junction bases not matched to a gene: 10.

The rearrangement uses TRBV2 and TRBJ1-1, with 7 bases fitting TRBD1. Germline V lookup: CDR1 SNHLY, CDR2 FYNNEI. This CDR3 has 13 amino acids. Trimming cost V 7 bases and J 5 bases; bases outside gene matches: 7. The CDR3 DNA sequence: TGTGCCAGCATGGGGACAGAGGGAACTGAAGCTTTCTTT. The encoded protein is CASMGTEGTEAFF.

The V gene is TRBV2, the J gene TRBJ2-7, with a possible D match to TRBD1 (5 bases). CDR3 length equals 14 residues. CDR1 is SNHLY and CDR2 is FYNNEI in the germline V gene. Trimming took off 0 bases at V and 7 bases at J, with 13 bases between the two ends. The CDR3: CASSEAAGFGEQYF. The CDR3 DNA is TGTGCCAGCAGTGAAGCAGCAGGGTTCGGAGAGCAGTACTTC.

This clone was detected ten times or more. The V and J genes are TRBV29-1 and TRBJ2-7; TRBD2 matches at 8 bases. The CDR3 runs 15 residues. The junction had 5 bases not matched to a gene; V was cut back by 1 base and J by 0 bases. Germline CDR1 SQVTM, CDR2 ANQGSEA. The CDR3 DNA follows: TGCAGCGTTGAAGTTCTAGCGGGTCACTCCTACGAGCAGTACTTC. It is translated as CSVEVLAGHSYEQYF.

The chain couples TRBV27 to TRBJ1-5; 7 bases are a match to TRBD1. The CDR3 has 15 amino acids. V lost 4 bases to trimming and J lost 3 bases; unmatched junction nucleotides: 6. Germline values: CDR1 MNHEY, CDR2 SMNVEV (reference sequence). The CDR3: CASSSAGGNNQPQHF. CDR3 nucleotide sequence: TGTGCCAGCAGTTCCGCAGGGGGGAACAATCAGCCCCAGCATTTT.

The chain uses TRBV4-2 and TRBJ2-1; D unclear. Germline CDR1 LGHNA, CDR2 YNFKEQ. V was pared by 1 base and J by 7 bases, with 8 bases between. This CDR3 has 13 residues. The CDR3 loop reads CASSQVTRNEQFF. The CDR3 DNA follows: TGTGCCAGCAGCCAAGTTACCAGGAATGAGCAGTTCTTC.

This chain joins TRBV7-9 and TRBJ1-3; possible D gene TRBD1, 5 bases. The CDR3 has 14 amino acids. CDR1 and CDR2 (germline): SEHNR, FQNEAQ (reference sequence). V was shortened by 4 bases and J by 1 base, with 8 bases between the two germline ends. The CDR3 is CASSSRVSGNTIYF. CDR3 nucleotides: TGTGCCAGCAGCTCCAGGGTTTCTGGAAACACCATATATTTT.